These T cell receptor beta chains were read from a single sample in a study of shared clonotypes between healthy human individuals. Assay: immunoSEQ multiplex PCR; the TCRdb copy retains only in-frame clones and omits some. The table lists roughly 850,000 clones, about 97% of them singletons. The sequenced material came from naive CD8+ T cells sorted from blood. The receptors were sampled from a man younger than 45 in good health. Both conserved end residues are part of each CDR3. The D gene is left open where the match is weak. Size tells how often a clone was seen (once, few, many) or the class of an expanded clone, and some rows leave it out.

>TRBV27|NA|TRBJ2-7|NA
CASSLKRLSYEQYF
TGTGCCAGCAGTTTAAAGCGGCTCTCCTACGAGCAGTACTTC
>TRBV4-1|NA|TRBJ2-7|NA
CASARGSGYEQYF
TGCGCCAGCGCCCGGGGTAGCGGCTACGAGCAGTACTTC
>TRBV18|NA|TRBJ2-1|NA
CASSPPMDPPTQLTGDEQFF
TGTGCCAGCTCACCACCGATGGACCCCCCTACCCAGCTCACCGGGGATGAGCAGTTCTTC
>TRBV5-1|NA|TRBJ2-7|NA
CASSSGVAGQHVYEQYF
TGCGCCAGCAGCTCTGGAGTCGCGGGGCAGCATGTCTACGAGCAGTACTTC
>TRBV28|NA|TRBJ1-2|NA
CASSLWGLKGKLYGYTF
TGTGCCAGCAGTCTGTGGGGCCTGAAAGGAAAATTATATGGCTACACCTTC
>TRBV28|NA|TRBJ1-1|NA
CASSSAEHLNTEAFF
TGTGCCAGCAGTTCCGCCGAACATCTGAACACTGAAGCTTTCTTT
>TRBV7-9|NA|TRBJ2-1|NA
CASSHPADEQFF
TGTGCCAGCAGCCACCCAGCCGATGAGCAGTTCTTC
>TRBV7-2|NA|TRBJ2-1|NA
CASSSRDGYNEQFF
TGTGCCAGCAGCAGCAGGGACGGTTACAATGAGCAGTTCTTC
>TRBV9|NA|TRBJ2-2|NA
CASSVGGAGSNTGELFF
TGTGCCAGCAGCGTAGGGGGTGCGGGATCGAACACCGGGGAGCTGTTTTTT
>TRBV7-9|NA|TRBJ1-2|NA
CASSLRGGYGYTF
TGTGCCAGCAGCTTGCGGGGAGGCTATGGCTACACCTTC
>TRBV5-6|NA|TRBJ2-7|NA
CASSYNSYEQYF
TGTGCCAGCAGCTATAACTCCTACGAGCAGTACTTC
>TRBV4-1|TRBD2|TRBJ2-7|once
CASSLLGTSSYEQYF
TGCGCCAGCAGCCTCCTCGGGACTAGCTCCTACGAGCAGTACTTC
>TRBV27|TRBD2|TRBJ2-4|NA
CASRLRSDVRGANIQYF
TGTGCCAGCAGATTAAGGAGCGATGTGCGGGGGGCAAACATTCAGTACTTC
>TRBV6-1|TRBD2|TRBJ2-1|NA
CASSEASGGNSYNEQFF
TGTGCCAGCAGTGAAGCGTCGGGAGGGAACTCCTACAATGAGCAGTTCTTC
>TRBV27|NA|TRBJ1-2|NA
CASSLSRTLGYTF
TGTGCCAGCAGTTTATCTAGGACTCTTGGCTACACCTTC
>TRBV4-1|NA|TRBJ2-3|NA
CASSQDVASSDTQYF
TGCGCCAGCAGCCAAGATGTAGCGTCGTCAGATACGCAGTATTTT
>TRBV7-9|NA|TRBJ2-2|NA
CASRLPRGPNTGELFF
TGTGCCAGCAGACTCCCGCGAGGGCCGAACACCGGGGAGCTGTTTTTT
>TRBV30|NA|TRBJ1-2|NA
CAWRVVGPYGYTF
TGTGCCTGGAGGGTTGTGGGCCCCTATGGCTACACCTTC
>TRBV29-1|NA|TRBJ1-2|NA
CSSPDRNYGYTF
TGCAGCTCCCCCGACCGAAACTATGGCTACACCTTC
>TRBV28|NA|TRBJ2-7|NA
CASSPATYEQYF
TGTGCCAGCAGCCCAGCGACCTACGAGCAGTACTTC
>TRBV7-8|NA|TRBJ1-2|NA
CASSLANLLYGYTF
TGTGCCAGCAGCTTAGCGAACTTACTCTATGGCTACACCTTC
>TRBV7-2|NA|TRBJ2-1|NA
CASRPSLGNEQFF
TGTGCCAGCAGACCGTCGCTGGGGAATGAGCAGTTCTTC
>TRBV29-1|NA|TRBJ2-3|NA
CSVRRADTDTQYF
TGCAGCGTTAGAAGAGCTGACACAGATACGCAGTATTTT
>TRBV4-2|NA|TRBJ1-1|NA
CASSQPTGGNTEAFF
TGTGCCAGCAGCCAACCGACAGGCGGTAACACTGAAGCTTTCTTT
>TRBV27|TRBD2|TRBJ2-1|NA
CASTGLAGDGEQFF
TGTGCCAGCACGGGACTAGCGGGAGATGGTGAGCAGTTCTTC
>TRBV5-1|NA|TRBJ1-2|once
CASSLGSPDNYGYTF
TGCGCCAGCAGCTTGGGTTCGCCAGATAACTATGGCTACACCTTC
>TRBV9|NA|TRBJ1-3|NA
CASSTSKDSGNTIYF
TGTGCCAGCAGCACCTCAAAGGACTCTGGAAACACCATATATTTT
>TRBV25-1|NA|TRBJ2-2|NA
CASRPSTGELFF
TGTGCTAGCCGGCCGAGCACCGGGGAGCTGTTTTTT
>TRBV5-1|NA|TRBJ1-1|NA
CASSRATLNTEAFF
TGCGCCAGCAGTCGGGCTACTTTGAACACTGAAGCTTTCTTT
>TRBV6-1|NA|TRBJ2-1|NA
CASSEAGEGTLYNEQFF
TGTGCCAGCAGTGAAGCGGGCGAGGGGACCCTCTACAATGAGCAGTTCTTC
>TRBV6-5|TRBD1|TRBJ1-2|few
CASRVGQNYGYTF
TGTGCCAGCAGAGTGGGACAGAACTATGGCTACACCTTC
>TRBV11-2|TRBD2|TRBJ2-7|NA
CASSQLRERHEQYF
TGTGCCAGCAGCCAGCTGCGGGAGAGACACGAGCAGTACTTC
>TRBV27|TRBD1|TRBJ1-5|NA
CASSAGTGPFEPQHF
TGTGCCAGCAGTGCCGGGACAGGCCCCTTTGAGCCCCAGCATTTT
>TRBV6-5|NA|TRBJ2-1|once
CASRYGSGEQFF
TGTGCCAGCAGATACGGAAGTGGTGAGCAGTTCTTC
>TRBV11-2|NA|TRBJ1-2|NA
CASSVGGDGYTF
TGTGCCAGCAGTGTCGGGGGGGATGGCTACACCTTC